This entry lists 21 T cell receptor beta chains sequenced from one sample in a study of somatic mutations in T cells in chronic GVHD. The method was immunoSEQ multiplex PCR; TCRdb's version includes in-frame clones alone and lacks a portion of them. This table holds about 780 clones, 82% found once. Input material: Vbeta20-positive CD4+ T cells from blood. The receptors here all came from a male patient in his forties or fifties with chronic graft-versus-host disease. A share of the T cells may be of graft donor origin.

The chain has TRBV30 and TRBJ1-4; no definite D call. The CDR3 length is 14 residues. Trimming removed 3 bases from V and 0 bases from J, with 8 bases in between. Germline-derived CDR1 and CDR2 are GTSNPN and SVGIG (reference sequence). The CDR3 loop reads CAWRPGATNEKLFF. The CDR3 nucleotides read TGTGCCTGGAGGCCCGGTGCAACTAATGAAAAACTGTTTTTT.

V gene TRBV5-1 combines with J gene TRBJ1-5; D is possibly TRBD1 (5 bases). There are 14 residues in the CDR3. Trimming cost V 1 base and J 2 bases, with 7 bases left between them. Germline CDR1 is SGHRS and CDR2 is YFSETQ. The CDR3 protein is CASSLQGGNQPQHF. CDR3 nucleotide sequence: TGCGCCAGCAGCTTGCAGGGCGGCAATCAGCCCCAGCATTTT.

The J gene is TRBJ2-5, the V gene TRBV30; the match to TRBD2 covers 8 bases. V shed 3 bases and J 5 bases; nucleotides not matched to a gene: 11. This CDR3 region has 15 residues. CDR1 is GTSNPN, CDR2 SVGIG, per germline (reference sequence). CDR3 DNA: TGTGCCTGGAGCCAGATTGGCGGGGGGCGGGAGACCCAGTACTTC. Translating gives CAWSQIGGGRETQYF.

The rearrangement uses TRBV30 and TRBJ2-7; the D is unclear. The CDR3 is 13 residues long. The V end lost 0 bases, the J end lost 3 bases, and 9 bases lay between the germline ends. Germline values: CDR1 GTSNPN, CDR2 SVGIG (reference sequence). CDR3 residues: CAWSVQYFYEQYF. The DNA for the CDR3 is TGTGCCTGGAGTGTACAGTATTTCTACGAGCAGTACTTC.

V is TRBV30 and J is TRBJ1-2; D gene unclear. The length of the CDR3 is 13 residues. V was pared by 1 base and J by 5 bases, with 11 bases between. Looked up from germline, CDR1 is GTSNPN and CDR2 is SVGIG (reference sequence). The CDR3 sequence is CAWSGPGGYGYTF. CDR3 nucleotide sequence: TGTGCCTGGAGTGGACCTGGAGGTTATGGCTACACCTTC.

This rearrangement joins TRBV14 to TRBJ1-5; possibly TRBD1 for D (5 bases). There are 12 residues in the CDR3. Trimming shortened V by 7 bases and J by 7 bases, and 11 bases separated the two germline ends. Germline-derived CDR1 and CDR2 are SGHDN and FVKESK. The CDR3 region has the DNA TGTGCCAGCATCGCAGGGAGGCAGCCCCAGCATTTT. Protein: CASIAGRQPQHF.

V is TRBV30 and J is TRBJ1-5; 7 bases agree with TRBD1. CDR3 length: 13 residues. CDR1 and CDR2 (germline): GTSNPN, SVGIG (reference sequence). V lost 5 bases and J lost 2; bases outside the gene matches: 3. CDR3 region: CAWGTDGNQPQHF. CDR3 DNA sequence: TGTGCCTGGGGGACAGACGGCAATCAGCCCCAGCATTTT.

The chain combines TRBV30 with TRBJ2-2; 9 bases map to TRBD1. Germline lookup yields CDR1 GTSNPN and CDR2 SVGIG (reference sequence). The CDR3 loop spans 18 amino acids. Trimming took 3 bases from V and 4 from J; bases not matched to a gene: 15. The CDR3 loop is CAWSRLQGARVITGELFF. CDR3 in DNA: TGTGCCTGGAGCAGATTACAGGGGGCGCGAGTAATCACCGGGGAGCTGTTTTTT.

This clone appeared a few times. The genes are TRBV5-1 and TRBJ2-3; 7 bases map to TRBD2. CDR1 is SGHRS, CDR2 YFSETQ, per germline. V lost 4 bases and J lost 4; bases outside the gene matches: 9. The CDR3 sequence is 15 residues long. The CDR3 DNA reads as TGCGCCAGCAGCCCTAATTACCGGGGGGCAGATACGCAGTATTTT. Its translation is CASSPNYRGADTQYF.

V gene TRBV30 combines with J gene TRBJ1-1; D unresolved. The CDR3 contains 12 residues. V lost 8 bases and J 5 bases, leaving 15 bases between the germline ends. Germline CDR1 is GTSNPN and CDR2 is SVGIG (reference sequence). CDR3 amino acids: CASGRALTEAFF. The CDR3 nucleotides are TGTGCCAGCGGACGGGCATTGACTGAAGCTTTCTTT.

This clone was seen more than once but under ten times. This chain uses TRBV5-1 with TRBJ1-2, with D possibly matching TRBD1 (5 bases). CDR1 and CDR2 from the germline V gene are SGHRS and YFSETQ. This CDR3 comprises 17 residues. The V end lost 3 bases, the J end lost 4 bases, and 22 bases lay between the germline ends. The CDR3 region is CASSYGGVTSIGYGYTF. Written as DNA, the CDR3 is TGCGCCAGCAGCTATGGGGGGGTCACCTCGATAGGCTATGGCTACACCTTC.

J is TRBJ2-2 and V is TRBV30, with D tentatively TRBD2 (6 bases). Germline V CDR1 and CDR2: GTSNPN, SVGIG (reference sequence). Between the trimmed V and J ends, which lost 5 bases and 7 bases, there was a span of 11 bases. The length of the CDR3 is 12 residues. CDR3 protein: CAWQRAGGELFF. The CDR3 bases are TGTGCCTGGCAGCGGGCGGGCGGGGAGCTGTTTTTT.

The rearrangement uses TRBV30 and TRBJ1-3, with 9 bases that match TRBD1. V dropped 5 bases and J dropped 8; count of bases not matched to a gene: 13. The length of the CDR3 is 15 residues. Germline-derived CDR1 and CDR2 are GTSNPN and SVGIG (reference sequence). The CDR3 reads CAWAAPYRGQDTIYF. The CDR3, as DNA: TGTGCCTGGGCCGCACCTTACAGGGGGCAGGACACCATATATTTT.

J is TRBJ2-2 and V is TRBV5-1; D unresolved. V was pared by 9 bases and J by 1 base, with 16 bases between. Germline-derived CDR1 and CDR2 are SGHRS and YFSETQ. This CDR3 spans 15 amino acids. Here the CDR3 reads CATDPRRQNTGELFF. CDR3 sequence (DNA): TGCGCCACCGACCCGCGAAGACAGAACACCGGGGAGCTGTTTTTT.

This chain connects TRBV11-2 to TRBJ1-2, with 8 bases fitting TRBD1. This CDR3 spans 15 amino acids. V gave up 1 base and J gave up 2 bases; unmatched junction bases: 3. Germline V gives CDR1 SGHAT, CDR2 FQNNGV. This chain's CDR3 is CASSLGAGGNYGYTF. In DNA form, the CDR3 reads TGTGCCAGCAGCTTAGGTGCAGGGGGCAACTATGGCTACACCTTC.

V gene TRBV30 combines with J gene TRBJ2-5, with TRBD2 as a possible D gene (6 bases). V lost 5 bases to trimming and J lost 4 bases, with 17 bases between them. The CDR3 loop spans 14 amino acids. CDR1 is GTSNPN, CDR2 SVGIG, per germline (reference sequence). The CDR3 DNA is TGTGCCTGGGTGGAGGGAAAGGGAGGAGAGACCCAGTACTTC. This translates into CAWVEGKGGETQYF.

About this clone: The junction shows a germline mismatch at one end, possibly a read error. Other DNA variants within this sample encode the same CDR3. This chain links TRBV30 with TRBJ1-2; TRBD1 matches 8 bases. CDR1 is GTSNPN, CDR2 SVGIG, per germline (reference sequence). The CDR3 covers 13 residues. The CDR3 protein is CASRRGPNYGYTF. In nucleotides, the CDR3 is TGTGCCTCCCGCAGGGGGCCTAATTATGGCTACACCTTC.

The chain links TRBV30 to TRBJ2-1, with TRBD1 matching over 11 bases. Trimming at V came to 0 bases and at J to 4 bases, leaving 5 bases not matched to a gene. Germline CDR1 and CDR2: GTSNPN and SVGIG (reference sequence). The CDR3 covers 16 residues. In DNA form, the CDR3 reads TGTGCCTGGAGTGTACGGGGGACAGGGGGATACAATGAGCAGTTCTTC. Translating gives CAWSVRGTGGYNEQFF.

The chain has TRBV10-3 and TRBJ2-7; the match to TRBD2 covers 8 bases. The CDR3 runs 18 residues. Unmatched junction bases numbered 16, after V lost 6 bases and J lost 0 bases. Germline loops: CDR1 ENHRY, CDR2 SYGVKD. The CDR3 region has the DNA TGTGCCATCAGGAACTCCGGGACCTCCGGGGGGGGCTCCTACGAGCAGTACTTC. Translated: CAIRNSGTSGGGSYEQYF.

The chain employs TRBV30 and TRBJ1-1; tentative D call: TRBD1 (6 bases). The CDR3 is 16 amino acids. V was clipped by 0 bases and J by 4 bases, with 18 bases between them. Germline V gene lookup returns CDR1 GTSNPN and CDR2 SVGIG (reference sequence). This chain's CDR3 is CAWSVPGTSGRTEAFF. The CDR3 DNA reads as TGTGCCTGGAGTGTACCCGGGACATCCGGGCGCACTGAAGCTTTCTTT.

The chain carries TRBV30 and TRBJ1-5; the D gene is possibly TRBD1 (5 bases). The CDR3 consists of 13 residues. V gave up 1 base and J gave up 5 bases, with 9 bases separating them. CDR1 is GTSNPN, CDR2 SVGIG, per germline (reference sequence). CDR3 loop: CAWSAGGDQPQHF. In DNA form, the CDR3 reads TGTGCCTGGAGTGCTGGGGGGGATCAGCCCCAGCATTTT.